The count of the clone carrying this TCR beta chain is one. Its antigen is currently unknown. This sample stems from a study of CD8 T cells in ankylosing spondylitis. Study results and caveats: A TCR beta motif of under 10 highly homologous variants seemed to mark ankylosing spondylitis blood. Previously reported in reactive arthritis synovial fluid and blood were some of the motif variants. It was reported that disease-linked clones were significantly enriched in matched ankylosing spondylitis synovial fluid. Disease-linked clones proved CD8+ and comparatively uncommon in peripheral blood.

There are 14 residues in the CDR3. Trimming took 5 bases from V and 4 from J, leaving 12 bases between them. Per germline, CDR1 LNHDA and CDR2 SQIVND (reference sequence). TCRdb ran MiXCR on the 5' RACE reads and lists one entry per CDR3 protein. The table lists 80,000 to 90,000 distinct CDR3 sequences, roughly 30% of them singletons, with roughly 60% in the top ten. The chain uses TRBV19 and TRBJ1-3; a possible D gene is TRBD1 (6 bases). The sequence was obtained from a male donor with ankylosing spondylitis or in good health (not recorded which). Sequenced: blood, either unsorted or a sorted T cell fraction (not recorded which). The CDR3 DNA reads as TGTGCCAGTAGTGTACAGGGCGACGGAAACACCATATATTTT. Its translation: CASSVQGDGNTIYF.